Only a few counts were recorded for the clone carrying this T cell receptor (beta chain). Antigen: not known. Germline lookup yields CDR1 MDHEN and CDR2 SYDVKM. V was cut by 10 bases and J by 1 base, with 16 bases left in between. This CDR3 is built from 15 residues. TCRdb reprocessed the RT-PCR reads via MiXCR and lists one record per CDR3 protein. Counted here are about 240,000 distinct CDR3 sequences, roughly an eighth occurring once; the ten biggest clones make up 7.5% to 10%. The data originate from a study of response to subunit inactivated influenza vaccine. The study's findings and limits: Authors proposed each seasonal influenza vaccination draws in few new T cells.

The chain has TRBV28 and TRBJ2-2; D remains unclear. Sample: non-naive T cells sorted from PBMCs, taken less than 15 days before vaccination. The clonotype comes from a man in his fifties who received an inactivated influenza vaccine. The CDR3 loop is CATYPGSLNTGELFF. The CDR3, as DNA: TGTGCCACCTACCCCGGCTCTTTGAACACCGGGGAGCTGTTTTTT.